A selection of T cell receptor beta chains follows, all from one sample in a study of blood T cells in healthy people across ages. TCRdb reprocessed the 5' RACE reads with MiXCR, giving one entry per CDR3 protein. The sample includes around 1,800,000 distinct CDR3 sequences, more than 35% seen only once; the top ten take about 23%. Source material: blood. The origin of the receptors is a human donor in good health. CDR3s include the opening cysteine and the closing phenylalanine or tryptophan. D genes are given only for firm matches. A row's size may be missing; if present it is once, few, many or a size class.

clone_size | j_call | d_call | v_call | cdr3_aa | cdr3_nt
many | TRBJ2-7 | TRBD1 | TRBV5-1 | CASSLGQGGYEQYF | TGCGCCAGCAGCTTGGGACAGGGGGGCTACGAGCAGTACTTC
- | TRBJ2-3 | - | TRBV7-9 | CASSLGTTTGHTQYF | TGTGCCAGCAGCTTGGGAACTACCACAGGGCATACGCAGTATTTT
few | TRBJ1-2 | - | TRBV6-6 | CASSYWATNYGYTF | TGTGCCAGCAGTTACTGGGCTACTAACTATGGCTACACCTTC
- | TRBJ1-2 | - | TRBV4-1 | CASSQAPGAFRYTF | TGCGCCAGCAGCCAAGCGCCAGGGGCGTTTCGCTACACCTTC
- | TRBJ1-1 | - | TRBV19 | CASSISQNTEAFF | TGTGCCAGTAGTATATCACAGAACACTGAAGCTTTCTTT
few | TRBJ1-4 | - | TRBV7-2 | CASSIGQRPEKLFF | TGTGCCAGTAGCATCGGACAGAGACCTGAAAAACTGTTTTTT
- | TRBJ2-3 | - | TRBV7-2 | CASSSGGLYTDTQYF | TGTGCCAGCAGCTCAGGTGGGCTGTACACAGATACGCAGTATTTT
- | TRBJ2-2 | TRBD2 | TRBV7-2 | CASSTGLAYTGERFF | TGTGCCAGCAGTACGGGACTAGCGTACACCGGGGAGCGGTTTTTT
few | TRBJ1-2 | TRBD1 | TRBV12-5 | CASGLVGGGHGYTF | TGTGCTAGTGGTTTGGTAGGGGGCGGCCATGGCTACACCTTC
few | TRBJ1-2 | - | TRBV4-1 | CASSQGRFNYGYTF | TGCGCCAGCAGCCAGGGGAGGTTTAACTATGGCTACACCTTC
few | TRBJ2-1 | - | TRBV5-1 | CASSVGGGQYEQFF | TGCGCCAGCAGCGTGGGGGGGGGCCAGTATGAGCAGTTCTTC
- | TRBJ1-1 | - | TRBV7-9 | CASRDRKALRTEAFF | TGTGCCAGCAGAGACAGGAAAGCGTTGAGGACTGAAGCTTTCTTT
- | TRBJ1-2 | - | TRBV12-3/TRBV12-4 | CASISARGSKGGYTF | TGTGCCAGCATTTCGGCCAGGGGCTCTAAGGGTGGCTACACCTTC
few | TRBJ1-5 | - | TRBV6-5 | CASKSGSSNQPQHF | TGTGCCAGCAAGTCAGGTTCGAGCAATCAGCCCCAGCATTTT
few | TRBJ2-3 | TRBD2 | TRBV2 | CASTKGRGTDTQYF | TGTGCCAGCACAAAGGGGAGGGGAACAGATACGCAGTATTTT
few | TRBJ1-2 | TRBD1 | TRBV7-2 | CASSSQGQLRINYGYTF | TGTGCCAGCAGCTCCCAGGGACAGTTACGGATAAACTATGGCTACACCTTC
- | TRBJ2-2 | - | TRBV7-6 | CASSLLGGVTGELFF | TGTGCCAGCAGCTTACTAGGGGGGGTCACCGGGGAGCTGTTTTTT
few | TRBJ1-4 | TRBD1 | TRBV10-3 | CAIGATGSENEKLFF | TGTGCCATCGGAGCGACAGGGTCGGAAAATGAAAAACTGTTTTTT
few | TRBJ2-2 | TRBD1 | TRBV9 | CASSVGDRLYSGELFF | TGTGCCAGCAGCGTCGGGGACAGATTATACTCCGGGGAGCTGTTTTTT
- | TRBJ1-1 | - | TRBV29-1 | CSSGEGTQNTEAFF | TGCAGCTCTGGGGAAGGAACCCAAAACACTGAAGCTTTCTTT
- | TRBJ2-2 | TRBD2 | TRBV5-1 | CASRTSGANTGELFF | TGCGCCAGCCGTACTAGCGGGGCTAACACCGGGGAGCTGTTTTTT
- | TRBJ2-3 | - | TRBV5-6 | CASSFSRQSTDTQYF | TGTGCCAGCAGCTTTAGTCGGCAGAGCACAGATACGCAGTATTTT
many | TRBJ2-1 | - | TRBV10-3 | CAISTRSSYNEQFF | TGTGCCATCAGTACACGTAGCTCCTACAATGAGCAGTTCTTC
few | TRBJ2-1 | TRBD1 | TRBV24-1 | CATSELGQGPGNEQFF | TGTGCCACCAGTGAGCTGGGACAGGGTCCGGGCAATGAGCAGTTCTTC
few | TRBJ2-3 | - | TRBV7-3 | CASSLTQVSPRYF | TGTGCCAGCAGCTTAACCCAGGTGTCCCCCCGGTATTTT
- | TRBJ1-2 | TRBD1 | TRBV29-1 | CSVEDLGTGTGYTF | TGCAGCGTTGAAGATCTTGGGACAGGGACAGGCTACACCTTC
few | TRBJ2-7 | - | TRBV7-2 | CASSSTSGLSYEQYF | TGTGCCAGCAGCTCCACATCGGGCCTATCCTACGAGCAGTACTTC
- | TRBJ2-3 | TRBD2 | TRBV20-1 | CSANGASGADTQYF | TGCAGTGCCAACGGCGCTAGCGGGGCAGATACGCAGTATTTT
- | TRBJ2-1 | TRBD2 | TRBV9 | CASSVGTSLNNEQFF | TGTGCCAGCAGCGTAGGGACTAGCCTTAACAATGAGCAGTTCTTC
- | TRBJ1-5 | TRBD1 | TRBV7-9 | CASSLGTGFDNQPQHF | TGTGCCAGCAGCTTAGGGACAGGGTTCGACAATCAGCCCCAGCATTTT
- | TRBJ2-7 | - | TRBV7-9 | CASSFLSEEQYF | TGTGCCAGCAGCTTCCTCTCGGAGGAGCAGTACTTC
- | TRBJ2-7 | - | TRBV7-8 | CASSLITSTYEQYF | TGTGCCAGCAGCTTAATAACGTCGACCTACGAGCAGTACTTC
few | TRBJ2-1 | - | TRBV29-1 | CSVGQGQETQFF | TGCAGCGTTGGGCAGGGGCAAGAGACCCAGTTCTTC
- | TRBJ1-1 | - | TRBV28 | CASSLDPGRPMNTEAFF | TGTGCCAGCAGTTTAGACCCAGGCAGGCCCATGAACACTGAAGCTTTCTTT
- | TRBJ2-5 | TRBD2 | TRBV6-5 | CASRHLAGSVETQYF | TGTGCCAGCAGGCATCTAGCGGGATCGGTGGAGACCCAGTACTTC
- | TRBJ2-7 | - | TRBV20-1 | CSARSPAGPAVKSPYEQYF | TGCAGTGCTAGGAGTCCGGCAGGCCCTGCTGTAAAGTCTCCCTACGAGCAGTACTTC
few | TRBJ2-3 | - | TRBV7-2 | CASSLSRGARSTDTQYF | TGTGCCAGCAGCTTATCGAGGGGCGCCCGAAGCACAGATACGCAGTATTTT
few | TRBJ1-1 | TRBD1 | TRBV12-3/TRBV12-4 | CAIQWDRLNTEAFF | TGTGCCATCCAGTGGGACAGGCTGAACACTGAAGCTTTCTTT
few | TRBJ1-1 | - | TRBV12-3/TRBV12-4 | CASSLNWGTEAFF | TGTGCCAGCAGCCTAAACTGGGGCACTGAAGCTTTCTTT